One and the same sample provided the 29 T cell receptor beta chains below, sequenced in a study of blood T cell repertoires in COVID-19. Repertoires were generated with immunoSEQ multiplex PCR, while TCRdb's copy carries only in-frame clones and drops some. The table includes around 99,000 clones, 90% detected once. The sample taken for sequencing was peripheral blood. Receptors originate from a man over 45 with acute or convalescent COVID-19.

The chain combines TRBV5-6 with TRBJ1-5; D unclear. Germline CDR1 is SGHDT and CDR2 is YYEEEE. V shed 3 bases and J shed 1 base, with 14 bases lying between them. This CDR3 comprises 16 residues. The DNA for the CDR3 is TGTGCCAGCAGCTCCCATACGACGGGAAGCAATCAGCCCCAGCATTTT. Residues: CASSSHTTGSNQPQHF.

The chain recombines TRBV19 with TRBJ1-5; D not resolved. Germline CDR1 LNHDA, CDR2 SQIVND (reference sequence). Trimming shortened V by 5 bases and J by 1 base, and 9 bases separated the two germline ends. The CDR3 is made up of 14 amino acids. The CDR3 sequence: CASSGELSNQPQHF. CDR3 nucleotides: TGTGCCAGTAGTGGTGAACTGAGCAATCAGCCCCAGCATTTT.

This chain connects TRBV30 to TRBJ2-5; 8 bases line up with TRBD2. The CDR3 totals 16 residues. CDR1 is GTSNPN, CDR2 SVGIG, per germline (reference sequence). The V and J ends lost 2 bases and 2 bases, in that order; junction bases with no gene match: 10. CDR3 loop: CAWSRLAGRGQETQYF. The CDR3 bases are TGTGCCTGGAGTCGGCTAGCGGGTCGCGGGCAAGAGACCCAGTACTTC.

CDR3 sequence: CASSPNGGANTEAFF. CDR3 DNA sequence: TGCGCCAGCAGCCCAAACGGGGGAGCGAACACTGAAGCTTTCTTT. The chain links TRBV5-1 to TRBJ1-1, with D possibly being TRBD1 (5 bases). Germline loops: CDR1 SGHRS, CDR2 YFSETQ. The CDR3 totals 15 residues. Trimming removed 4 bases from V and 1 base from J, with 14 bases in between. Full variable domain (remainder filled in from reference TRBV5-1 and TRBJ1-1): KAGVTQTPRYLIKTRGQQVTLSCSPISGHRSVSWYQQTPGQGLQFLFEYFSETQRNKGNFPGRFSGRQFSNSRSEMNVSTLELGDSALYLCASSPNGGANTEAFFGQGTRLTVV.

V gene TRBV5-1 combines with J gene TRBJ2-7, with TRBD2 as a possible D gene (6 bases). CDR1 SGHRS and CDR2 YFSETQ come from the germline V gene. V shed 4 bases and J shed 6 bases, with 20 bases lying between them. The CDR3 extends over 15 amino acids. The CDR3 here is CASSPSGGFFLEQYF. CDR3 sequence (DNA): TGCGCCAGCAGCCCTAGTGGGGGGTTCTTTCTCGAGCAGTACTTC.

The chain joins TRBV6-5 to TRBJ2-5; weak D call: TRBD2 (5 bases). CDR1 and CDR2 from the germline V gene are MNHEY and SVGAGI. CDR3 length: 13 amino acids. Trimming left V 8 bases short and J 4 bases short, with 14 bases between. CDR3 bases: TGTGCCAGCGTCGCGGGTCACCTAGAGACCCAGTACTTC. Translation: CASVAGHLETQYF.

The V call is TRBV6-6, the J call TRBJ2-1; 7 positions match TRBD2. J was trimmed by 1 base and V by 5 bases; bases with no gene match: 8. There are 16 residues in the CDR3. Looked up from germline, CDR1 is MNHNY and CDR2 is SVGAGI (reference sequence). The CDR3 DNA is TGTGCCAGCAGTCAGGCGAGCGGGATATCCTACAATGAGCAGTTCTTC. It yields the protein CASSQASGISYNEQFF.

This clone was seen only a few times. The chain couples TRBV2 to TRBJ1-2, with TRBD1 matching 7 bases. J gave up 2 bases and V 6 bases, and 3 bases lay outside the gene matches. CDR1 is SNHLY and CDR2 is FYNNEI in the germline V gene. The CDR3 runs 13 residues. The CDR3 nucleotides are TGTGCCAGCAGGACGGACAGGAACTATGGCTACACCTTC. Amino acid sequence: CASRTDRNYGYTF.

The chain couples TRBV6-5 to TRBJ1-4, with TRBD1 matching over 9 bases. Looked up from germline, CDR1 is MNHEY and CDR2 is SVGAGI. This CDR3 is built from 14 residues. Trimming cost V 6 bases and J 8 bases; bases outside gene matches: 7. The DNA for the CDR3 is TGTGCCAGCAGCGAGACAGGGGGAAAGGAAAAACTGTTTTTT. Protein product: CASSETGGKEKLFF.

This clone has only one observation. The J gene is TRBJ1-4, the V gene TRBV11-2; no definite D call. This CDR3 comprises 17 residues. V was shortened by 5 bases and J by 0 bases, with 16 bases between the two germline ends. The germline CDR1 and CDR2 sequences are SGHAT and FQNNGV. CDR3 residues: CASSALAKRSTNEKLFF. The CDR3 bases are TGTGCCAGCAGCGCTCTGGCCAAGAGGTCAACTAATGAAAAACTGTTTTTT.

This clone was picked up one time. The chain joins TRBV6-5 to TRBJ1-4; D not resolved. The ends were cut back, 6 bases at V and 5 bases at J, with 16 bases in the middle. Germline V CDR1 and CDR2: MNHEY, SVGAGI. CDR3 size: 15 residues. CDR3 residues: CASSLGSVRNEKLFF. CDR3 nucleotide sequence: TGTGCCAGCAGCCTAGGTAGCGTCCGAAATGAAAAACTGTTTTTT.

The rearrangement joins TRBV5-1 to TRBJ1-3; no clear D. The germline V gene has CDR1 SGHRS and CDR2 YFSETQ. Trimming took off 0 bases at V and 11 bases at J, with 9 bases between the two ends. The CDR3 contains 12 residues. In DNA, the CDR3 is TGCGCCAGCAGCTTGGAGTCCTGGCCCATATATTTT. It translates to CASSLESWPIYF.

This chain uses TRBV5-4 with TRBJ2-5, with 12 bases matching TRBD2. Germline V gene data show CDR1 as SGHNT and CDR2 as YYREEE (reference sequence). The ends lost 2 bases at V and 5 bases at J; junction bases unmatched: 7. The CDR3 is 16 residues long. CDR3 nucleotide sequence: TGTGCCAGCAGCTTCGAGACTAGCGGGGGTTGGGAGACCCAGTACTTC. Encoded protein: CASSFETSGGWETQYF.

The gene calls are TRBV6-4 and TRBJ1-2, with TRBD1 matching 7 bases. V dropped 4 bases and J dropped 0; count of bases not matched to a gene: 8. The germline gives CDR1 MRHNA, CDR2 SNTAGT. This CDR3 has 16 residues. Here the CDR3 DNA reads TGTGCCAGCAGTGTCCCGGGACAGCTCGCTAACTATGGCTACACCTTC. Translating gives CASSVPGQLANYGYTF.

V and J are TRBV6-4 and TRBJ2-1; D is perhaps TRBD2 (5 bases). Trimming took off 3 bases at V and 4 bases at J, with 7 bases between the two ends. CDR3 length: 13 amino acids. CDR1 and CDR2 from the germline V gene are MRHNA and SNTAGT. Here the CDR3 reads CASSEEGYNEQFF. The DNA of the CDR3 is TGTGCCAGCAGTGAAGAGGGATACAATGAGCAGTTCTTC.

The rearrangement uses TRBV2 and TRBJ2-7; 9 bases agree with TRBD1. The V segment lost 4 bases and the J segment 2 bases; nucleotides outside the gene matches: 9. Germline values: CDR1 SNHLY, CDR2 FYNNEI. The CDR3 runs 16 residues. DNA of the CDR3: TGTGCCAGCAGTGGGGGCTCGGGACAGGGAACCTACGAGCAGTACTTC. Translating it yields CASSGGSGQGTYEQYF.

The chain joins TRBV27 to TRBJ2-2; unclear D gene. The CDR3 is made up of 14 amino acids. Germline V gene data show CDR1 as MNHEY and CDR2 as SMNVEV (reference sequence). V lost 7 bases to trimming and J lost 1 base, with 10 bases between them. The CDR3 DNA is TGTGCCAGCAAGCCTTCCGGGAACACCGGGGAGCTGTTTTTT. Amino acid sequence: CASKPSGNTGELFF.

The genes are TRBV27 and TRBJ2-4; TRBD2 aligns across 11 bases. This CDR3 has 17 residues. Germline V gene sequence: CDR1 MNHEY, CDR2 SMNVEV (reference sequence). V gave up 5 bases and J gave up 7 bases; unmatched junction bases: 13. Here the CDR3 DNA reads TGTGCCAGCAGTGCGTCTACTAGCGGGAGACTCGTCAACATTCAGTACTTC. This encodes CASSASTSGRLVNIQYF.

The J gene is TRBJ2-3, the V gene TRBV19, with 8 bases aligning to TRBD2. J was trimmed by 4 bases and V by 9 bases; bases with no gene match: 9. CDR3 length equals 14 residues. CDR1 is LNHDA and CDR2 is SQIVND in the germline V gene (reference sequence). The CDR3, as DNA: TGTGCCAGCCTAGGGCGGGAGGCCCCAGATACGCAGTATTTT. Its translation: CASLGREAPDTQYF.

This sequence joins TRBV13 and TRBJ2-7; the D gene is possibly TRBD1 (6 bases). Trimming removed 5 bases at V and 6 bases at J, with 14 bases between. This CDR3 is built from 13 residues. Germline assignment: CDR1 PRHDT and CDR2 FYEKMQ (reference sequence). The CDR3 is CASSPIGQFEQYF. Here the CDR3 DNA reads TGTGCCAGCAGCCCCATAGGACAGTTCGAGCAGTACTTC. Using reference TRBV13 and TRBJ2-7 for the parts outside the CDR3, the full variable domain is AAGVIQSPRHLIKEKRETATLKCYPIPRHDTVYWYQQGPGQDPQFLISFYEKMQSDKGSIPDRFSAQQFSDYHSELNMSSLELGDSALYFCASSPIGQFEQYFGPGTRLTVT.

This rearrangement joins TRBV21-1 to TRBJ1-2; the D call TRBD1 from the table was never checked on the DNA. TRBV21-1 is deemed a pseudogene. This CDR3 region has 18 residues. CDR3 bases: TGTGCCAGCAGCAAACGCCGGGACAGGGGACAGATAAACTATGGCTACACCTTC. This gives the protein CASSKRRDRGQINYGYTF.

As DNA, the CDR3 is TGCGCCAGCAGATCGGCGGGAGGACCGCTCTACAATGAGCAGTTCTTC. Encoded protein: CASRSAGGPLYNEQFF. V gene TRBV5-1 combines with J gene TRBJ2-1; 8 bases match TRBD2. The V gene's germline CDR1 is SGHRS and CDR2 YFSETQ. V lost 5 bases, J lost 3 bases, and 10 bases stayed unmatched. The CDR3 is 16 residues long.

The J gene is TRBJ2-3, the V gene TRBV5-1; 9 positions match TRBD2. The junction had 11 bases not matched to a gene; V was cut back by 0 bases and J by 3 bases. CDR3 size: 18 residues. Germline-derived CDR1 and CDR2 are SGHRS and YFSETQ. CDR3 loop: CASSLALRGLAGTDTQYF. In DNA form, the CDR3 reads TGCGCCAGCAGCTTGGCCCTAAGAGGCCTAGCGGGAACAGATACGCAGTATTTT.

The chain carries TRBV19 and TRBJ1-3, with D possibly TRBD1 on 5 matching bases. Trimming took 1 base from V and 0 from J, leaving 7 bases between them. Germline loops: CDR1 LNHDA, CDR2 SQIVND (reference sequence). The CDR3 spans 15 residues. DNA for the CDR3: TGTGCCAGTAGTATAGGACAGATCTCTGGAAACACCATATATTTT. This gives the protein CASSIGQISGNTIYF.

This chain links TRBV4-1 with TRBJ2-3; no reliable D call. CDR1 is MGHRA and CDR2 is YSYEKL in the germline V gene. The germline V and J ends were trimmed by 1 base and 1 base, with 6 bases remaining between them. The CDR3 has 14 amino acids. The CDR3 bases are TGCGCCAGCAGCCAAGTACCGGGCACAGATACGCAGTATTTT. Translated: CASSQVPGTDTQYF.

The CDR3 DNA reads as TGTGCCAGCAGTTTCACTCCGGGACTAGGGGTCACCGGGGAGCTGTTTTTT. It is translated as CASSFTPGLGVTGELFF. The chain links TRBV27 to TRBJ2-2; 8 bases are a match to TRBD2. The CDR3 length is 17 residues. V trimming: 3 bases; J trimming: 4 bases; junction bases outside the gene matches: 10. The germline gives CDR1 MNHEY, CDR2 SMNVEV (reference sequence).

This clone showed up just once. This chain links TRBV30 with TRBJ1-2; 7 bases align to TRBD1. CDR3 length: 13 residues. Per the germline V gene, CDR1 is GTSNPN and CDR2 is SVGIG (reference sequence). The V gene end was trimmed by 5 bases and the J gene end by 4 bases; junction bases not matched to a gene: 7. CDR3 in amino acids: CAWAGTETYGYTF. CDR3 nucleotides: TGTGCCTGGGCCGGGACAGAGACCTATGGCTACACCTTC.

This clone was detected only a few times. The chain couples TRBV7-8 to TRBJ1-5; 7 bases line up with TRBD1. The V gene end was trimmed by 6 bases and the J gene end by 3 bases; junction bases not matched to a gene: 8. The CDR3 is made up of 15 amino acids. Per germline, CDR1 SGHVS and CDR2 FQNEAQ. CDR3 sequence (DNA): TGTGCCAGCAGGAGAGGGACAGAGATCAATCAGCCCCAGCATTTT. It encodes CASRRGTEINQPQHF.

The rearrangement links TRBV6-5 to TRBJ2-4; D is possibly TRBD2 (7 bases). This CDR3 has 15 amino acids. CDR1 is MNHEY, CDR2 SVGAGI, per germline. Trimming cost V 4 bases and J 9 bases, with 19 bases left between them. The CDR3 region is CASSSPSGGEVIQYF. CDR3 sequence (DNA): TGTGCCAGCAGTTCCCCGTCGGGGGGCGAAGTCATTCAGTACTTC.